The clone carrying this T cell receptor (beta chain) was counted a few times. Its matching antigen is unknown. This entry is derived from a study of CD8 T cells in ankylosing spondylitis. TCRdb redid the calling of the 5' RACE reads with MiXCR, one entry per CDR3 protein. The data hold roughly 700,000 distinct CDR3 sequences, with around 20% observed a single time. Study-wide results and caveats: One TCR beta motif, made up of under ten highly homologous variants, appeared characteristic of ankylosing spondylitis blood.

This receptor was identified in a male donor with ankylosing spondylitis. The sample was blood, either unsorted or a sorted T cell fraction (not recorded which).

CDR3 protein: CASSLPDRGEQYF. The DNA of the CDR3 is TGTGCCAGCAGTTTACCGGACAGAGGGGAGCAGTACTTC. This chain uses TRBV27 with TRBJ2-7; a weak D match, TRBD1 (6 bases). The CDR3 is 13 residues long. Trimming removed 2 bases at V and 7 bases at J, with 12 bases between. The germline V gene has CDR1 MNHEY and CDR2 SMNVEV (reference sequence).